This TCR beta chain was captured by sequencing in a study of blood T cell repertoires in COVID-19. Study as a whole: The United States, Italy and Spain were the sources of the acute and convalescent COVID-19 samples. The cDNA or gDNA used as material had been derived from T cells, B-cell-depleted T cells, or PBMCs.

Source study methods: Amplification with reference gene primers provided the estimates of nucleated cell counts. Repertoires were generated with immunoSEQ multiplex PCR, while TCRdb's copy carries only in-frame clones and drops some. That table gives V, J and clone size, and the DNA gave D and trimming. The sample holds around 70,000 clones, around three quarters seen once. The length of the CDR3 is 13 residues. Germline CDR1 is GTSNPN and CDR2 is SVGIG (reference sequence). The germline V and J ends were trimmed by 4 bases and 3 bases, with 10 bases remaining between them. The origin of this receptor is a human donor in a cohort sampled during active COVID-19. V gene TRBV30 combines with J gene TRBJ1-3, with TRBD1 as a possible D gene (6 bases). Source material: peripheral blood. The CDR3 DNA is TGTGCCTGGACACAGGGAAATGGAAACACCATATATTTT. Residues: CAWTQGNGNTIYF. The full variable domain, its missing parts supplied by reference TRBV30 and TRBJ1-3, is SQTIHQWPATLVQPVGSPLSLECTVEGTSNPNLYWYRQAAGRGLQLLFYSVGIGQISSEVPQNLSASRPQDRQFILSSKKLLLSDSGFYLCAWTQGNGNTIYFGEGSWLTVV.